This T cell receptor beta chain emerged from a study of CXCR3-negative and CXCR3-positive naive CD8 T cells. Findings and limits, study-wide: More hydrophobic TRB CDR3s were found in CXCR3-positive naive cells than in CXCR3-negative naive cells.

All TRB cDNA libraries came from 5' RACE performed with UMI labels. TCRdb processed the 5' RACE reads again and assigns one entry to each CDR3 protein, with no DNA. Recorded for this sample: 150,000 to 170,000 distinct CDR3 sequences. As concerns this clonotype: As yet, its antigen is unknown.

The sample consisted of naive CXCR3+ CD8+ T cells from blood. Subset reported: CD45RO-CCR7+CD27+CD95- naive CD8+ T cells expressing CXCR3 (TNR3+). The origin of this receptor is a human donor in good health. Some clones in this sample may be carry-over from other donors' samples.

CDR3 sequence: CASSIGPVYEQYF. This chain uses TRBV11-1 with TRBJ2-7; with no DNA, the TCRdb D assignment of TRBD1 cannot be verified. The CDR3 spans 13 residues. Germline-derived CDR1 and CDR2 are SGHAT and FQDESV (reference sequence).